The T cell receptor beta chain described here comes from a study of blood T cell repertoires in COVID-19. In the original processing: For nucleated cells, counts were estimated from reference gene primer amplification. Sequencing was performed with immunoSEQ multiplex PCR; in TCRdb, only in-frame clones are kept and a portion is missing. V and J calls and clone size are copied from that table; D and trimming were computed from the DNA. The sample records some 30,000 clones, approximately 81% being singletons. Germline V gene sequence: CDR1 GTSNPN, CDR2 SVGIG (reference sequence). V dropped 4 bases and J dropped 2 bases, with 8 bases sitting between them. The CDR3 is made up of 12 amino acids.

The sample was peripheral blood. V usage is TRBV30 and J usage is TRBJ1-2; no clear D. The receptor was derived from a man older than 75 with active COVID-19. The CDR3 nucleotides are TGTGCCTGGAATGCGGGGAACTATGGCTACACCTTC. Its translation: CAWNAGNYGYTF.